This note documents a single TCR beta chain sequence. The data stem from a study of shared clonotypes between healthy human individuals. Profiling relied on immunoSEQ multiplex PCR, and the TCRdb table lists in-frame clones only, not all of them. Altogether some 1,400,000 clones are present, around 97% being singletons, with the ten largest covering approximately 1.1%. The receptor comes from a man in his thirties or forties in good health. Specimen: naive CD4+ T cells sorted from blood. Subset meaning: CD45RA+ positively selected.

The CDR3 bases are TGTGCCAGCAGAGCAGGACAGGGGCGGACCTACGAGCAGTACTTC. It yields the protein CASRAGQGRTYEQYF. The rearrangement uses TRBV6-5 and TRBJ2-7; 9 bases are shared with TRBD1. Losses at the gene ends were 6 bases for V and 2 bases for J; bases not matched to a gene: 8. The CDR3 is 15 residues long. The germline V gene has CDR1 MNHEY and CDR2 SVGAGI.